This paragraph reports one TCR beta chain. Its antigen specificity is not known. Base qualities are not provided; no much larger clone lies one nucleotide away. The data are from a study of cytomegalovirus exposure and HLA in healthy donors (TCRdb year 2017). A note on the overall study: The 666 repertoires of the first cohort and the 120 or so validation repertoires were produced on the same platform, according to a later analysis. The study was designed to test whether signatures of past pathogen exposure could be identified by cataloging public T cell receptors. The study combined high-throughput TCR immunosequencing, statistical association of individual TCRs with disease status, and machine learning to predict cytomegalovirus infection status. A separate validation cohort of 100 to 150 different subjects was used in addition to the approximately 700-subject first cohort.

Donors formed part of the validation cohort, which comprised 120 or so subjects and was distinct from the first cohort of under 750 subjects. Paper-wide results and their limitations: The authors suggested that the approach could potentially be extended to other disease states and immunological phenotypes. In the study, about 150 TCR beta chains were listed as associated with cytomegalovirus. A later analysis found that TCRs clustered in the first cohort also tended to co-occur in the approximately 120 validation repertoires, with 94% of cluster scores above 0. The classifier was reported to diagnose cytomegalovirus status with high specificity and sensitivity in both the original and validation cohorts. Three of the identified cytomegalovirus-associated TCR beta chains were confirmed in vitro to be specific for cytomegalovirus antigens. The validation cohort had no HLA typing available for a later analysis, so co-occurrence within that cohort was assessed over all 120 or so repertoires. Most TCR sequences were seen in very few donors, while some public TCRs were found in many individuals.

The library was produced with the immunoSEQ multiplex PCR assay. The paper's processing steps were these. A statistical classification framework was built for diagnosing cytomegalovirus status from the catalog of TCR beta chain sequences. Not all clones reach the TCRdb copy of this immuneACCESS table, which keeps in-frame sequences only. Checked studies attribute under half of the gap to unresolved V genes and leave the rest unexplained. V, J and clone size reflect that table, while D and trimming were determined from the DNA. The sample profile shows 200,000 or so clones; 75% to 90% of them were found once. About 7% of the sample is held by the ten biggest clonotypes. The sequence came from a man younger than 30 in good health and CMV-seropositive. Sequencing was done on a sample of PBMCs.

Read as DNA, the sequence is TGCGCCAGCAGCCAGGAGTTACTAGCCCCCGGGGAGCTGTTTTTT. Protein translation: CASSQELLAPGELFF. The V and J genes are TRBV4-3 and TRBJ2-2; tentative D gene TRBD2, with 6 bases matching. Measured from the cysteine to the phenylalanine, the CDR3 is 15 residues long. Only the CDR3 DNA is retained, 45 bases long and in frame from the first base. V is shortened by 3 bases, J by 6 bases, and the region joining them spans 14 bases. The germline V gene sets CDR1 to LGHNA and CDR2 to YSLEER.